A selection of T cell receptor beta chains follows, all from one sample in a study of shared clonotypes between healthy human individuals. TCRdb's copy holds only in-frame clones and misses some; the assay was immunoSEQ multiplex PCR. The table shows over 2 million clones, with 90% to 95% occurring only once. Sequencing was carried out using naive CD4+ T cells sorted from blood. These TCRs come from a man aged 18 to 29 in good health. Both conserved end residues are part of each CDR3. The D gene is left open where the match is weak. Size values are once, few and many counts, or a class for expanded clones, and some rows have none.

CDR3 protein: CASSRSFDGSSGANVLTF
CDR3 DNA: TGCGCCAGCAGCCGGTCGTTCGACGGGTCTTCTGGGGCCAACGTCCTGACTTTC
J gene: TRBJ2-6
D gene: .
V gene: TRBV5-1
clone size: .

CDR3 protein: CATSRDRTYGYTF
CDR3 DNA: TGTGCCACCAGCAGAGACCGTACCTATGGCTACACCTTC
J gene: TRBJ1-2
D gene: .
V gene: TRBV15
clone size: few

CDR3 protein: CASSGGGAGETQYF
CDR3 DNA: TGCGCCAGCAGCGGTGGAGGGGCTGGTGAGACCCAGTACTTC
J gene: TRBJ2-5
D gene: .
V gene: TRBV5-1
clone size: .

CDR3 protein: CASSSGGTLYNEQFF
CDR3 DNA: TGTGCCAGCAGTAGCGGGGGGACGCTATACAATGAGCAGTTCTTC
J gene: TRBJ2-1
D gene: TRBD2
V gene: TRBV9
clone size: .

CDR3 protein: CASSEALGASTGTQYF
CDR3 DNA: TGTGCCAGCAGTGAAGCTCTTGGGGCTAGCACGGGTACGCAGTATTTT
J gene: TRBJ2-3
D gene: .
V gene: TRBV2
clone size: .

CDR3 protein: CASSSAQGNEQYF
CDR3 DNA: TGTGCCAGCAGCTCAGCACAGGGGAACGAGCAGTACTTC
J gene: TRBJ2-7
D gene: TRBD1
V gene: TRBV7-2
clone size: .

CDR3 protein: CAWSVGNQPQHF
CDR3 DNA: TGTGCCTGGAGTGTCGGGAATCAGCCCCAGCATTTT
J gene: TRBJ1-5
D gene: .
V gene: TRBV30
clone size: .

CDR3 protein: CASSSPGTGHYEQYF
CDR3 DNA: TGTGCCAGCAGCTCGCCCGGGACAGGGCATTACGAGCAGTACTTC
J gene: TRBJ2-7
D gene: TRBD1
V gene: TRBV7-9
clone size: once

CDR3 protein: CASSQDIPGPAGNQPQHF
CDR3 DNA: TGCGCCAGCAGCCAAGATATCCCGGGCCCGGCAGGCAATCAGCCCCAGCATTTT
J gene: TRBJ1-5
D gene: .
V gene: TRBV4-1
clone size: .

CDR3 protein: CASSQGHLAGGRQPYYEQYF
CDR3 DNA: TGCGCCAGCAGCCAAGGCCACCTAGCGGGAGGAAGACAACCCTACTACGAGCAGTACTTC
J gene: TRBJ2-7
D gene: TRBD2
V gene: TRBV4-1
clone size: .

CDR3 protein: CASTSGGRKETQYF
CDR3 DNA: TGTGCCAGCACCTCAGGAGGCCGCAAGGAGACCCAGTACTTC
J gene: TRBJ2-5
D gene: .
V gene: TRBV27
clone size: .

CDR3 protein: CASSRTGNNEQFF
CDR3 DNA: TGTGCCAGCAGCCGGACAGGGAACAATGAGCAGTTCTTC
J gene: TRBJ2-1
D gene: TRBD1
V gene: TRBV9
clone size: .

CDR3 protein: CASSRKDRNTEAFF
CDR3 DNA: TGTGCCAGCAGCCGTAAGGACAGGAACACTGAAGCTTTCTTT
J gene: TRBJ1-1
D gene: .
V gene: TRBV5-4
clone size: .

CDR3 protein: CASSIGGSYGYTF
CDR3 DNA: TGCGCCAGCAGCATCGGGGGCTCCTATGGCTACACCTTC
J gene: TRBJ1-2
D gene: .
V gene: TRBV5-1
clone size: .

CDR3 protein: CASSLQGRANYGYTF
CDR3 DNA: TGTGCCAGCAGCTTACAGGGTCGGGCTAACTATGGCTACACCTTC
J gene: TRBJ1-2
D gene: .
V gene: TRBV6-1
clone size: .